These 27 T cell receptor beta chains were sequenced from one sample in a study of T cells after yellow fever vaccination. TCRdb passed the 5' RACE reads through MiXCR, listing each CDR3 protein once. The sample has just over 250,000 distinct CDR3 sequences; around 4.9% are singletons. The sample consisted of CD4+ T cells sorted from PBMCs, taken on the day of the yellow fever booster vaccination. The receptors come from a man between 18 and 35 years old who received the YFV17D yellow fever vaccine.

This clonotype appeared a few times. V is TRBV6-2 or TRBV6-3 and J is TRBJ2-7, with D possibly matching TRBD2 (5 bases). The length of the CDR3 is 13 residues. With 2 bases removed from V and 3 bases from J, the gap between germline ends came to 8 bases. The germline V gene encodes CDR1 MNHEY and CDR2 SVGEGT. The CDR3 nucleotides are TGTGCCAGCAGTTACGAGGGTTACTACGAGCAGTACGTC. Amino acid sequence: CASSYEGYYEQYV.

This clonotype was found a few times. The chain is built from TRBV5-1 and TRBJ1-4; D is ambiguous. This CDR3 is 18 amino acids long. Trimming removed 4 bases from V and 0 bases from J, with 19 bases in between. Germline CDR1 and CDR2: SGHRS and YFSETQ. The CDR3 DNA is TGCGCCAGCAGCACCGAAGGACCCCAGAGCGCAACTAATGAAAAACTGTTTTTT. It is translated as CASSTEGPQSATNEKLFF.

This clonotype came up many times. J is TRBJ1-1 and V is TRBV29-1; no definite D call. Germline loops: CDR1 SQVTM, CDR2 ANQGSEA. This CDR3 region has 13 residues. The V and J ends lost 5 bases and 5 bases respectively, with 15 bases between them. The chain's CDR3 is CSVTKGGVTEAFF. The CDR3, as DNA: TGCAGCGTTACGAAGGGTGGGGTAACTGAAGCTTTCTTT.

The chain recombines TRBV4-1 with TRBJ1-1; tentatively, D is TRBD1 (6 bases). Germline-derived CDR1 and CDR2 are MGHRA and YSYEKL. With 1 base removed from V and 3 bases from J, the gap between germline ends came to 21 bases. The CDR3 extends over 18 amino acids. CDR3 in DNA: TGCGCCAGCAGCCAAGCCTGGACAGTCGGGATAACGGACACTGAAGCTTTCTTT. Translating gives CASSQAWTVGITDTEAFF.

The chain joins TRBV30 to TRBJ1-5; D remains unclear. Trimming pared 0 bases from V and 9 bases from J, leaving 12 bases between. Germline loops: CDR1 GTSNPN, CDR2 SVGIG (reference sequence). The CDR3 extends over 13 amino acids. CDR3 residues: CAWSVSQLGPQHF. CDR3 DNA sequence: TGTGCCTGGAGTGTAAGCCAGTTAGGGCCCCAGCATTTT.

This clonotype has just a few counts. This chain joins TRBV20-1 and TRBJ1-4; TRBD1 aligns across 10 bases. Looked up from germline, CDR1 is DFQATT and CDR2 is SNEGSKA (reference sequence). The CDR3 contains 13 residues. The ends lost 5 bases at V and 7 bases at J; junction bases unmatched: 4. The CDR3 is CSAAGTGAEKLFF. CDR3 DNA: TGCAGTGCTGCCGGGACAGGGGCTGAAAAACTGTTTTTT.

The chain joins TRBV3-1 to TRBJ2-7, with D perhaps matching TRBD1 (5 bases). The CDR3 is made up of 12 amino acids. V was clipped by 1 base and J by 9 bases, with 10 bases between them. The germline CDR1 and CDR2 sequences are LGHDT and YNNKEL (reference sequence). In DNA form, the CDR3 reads TGTGCCAGCAGCCAAGTTCCAGGGCGGCAGTACTTC. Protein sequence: CASSQVPGRQYF.

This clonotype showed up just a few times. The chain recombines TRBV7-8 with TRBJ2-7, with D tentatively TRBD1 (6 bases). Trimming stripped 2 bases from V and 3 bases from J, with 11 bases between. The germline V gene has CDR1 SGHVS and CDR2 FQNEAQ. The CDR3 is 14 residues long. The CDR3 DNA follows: TGTGCCAGCAGCTTAACACAGGACAGCTACGAGCAGTACGTC. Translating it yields CASSLTQDSYEQYV.

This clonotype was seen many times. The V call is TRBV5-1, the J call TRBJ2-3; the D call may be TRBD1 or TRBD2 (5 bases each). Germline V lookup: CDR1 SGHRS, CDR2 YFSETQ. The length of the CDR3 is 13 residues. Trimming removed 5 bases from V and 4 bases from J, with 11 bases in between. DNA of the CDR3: TGCGCCAGCAGGGGAGAAGGGGCAGATACGCAGTATTTT. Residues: CASRGEGADTQYF.

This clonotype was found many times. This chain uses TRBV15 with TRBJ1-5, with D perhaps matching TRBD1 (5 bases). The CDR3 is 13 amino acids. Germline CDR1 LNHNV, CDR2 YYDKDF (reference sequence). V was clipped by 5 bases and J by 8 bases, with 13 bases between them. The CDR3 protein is CATSPTGREPQHF. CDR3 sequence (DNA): TGTGCCACCAGCCCGACGGGGCGAGAGCCCCAGCATTTT.

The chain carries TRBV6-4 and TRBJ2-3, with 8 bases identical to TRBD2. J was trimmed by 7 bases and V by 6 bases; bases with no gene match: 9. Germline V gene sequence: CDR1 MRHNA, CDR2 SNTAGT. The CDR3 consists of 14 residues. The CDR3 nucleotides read TGTGCCAGCAGCGACCCCGCGGGAGGAAATACGCAGTATTTT. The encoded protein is CASSDPAGGNTQYF.

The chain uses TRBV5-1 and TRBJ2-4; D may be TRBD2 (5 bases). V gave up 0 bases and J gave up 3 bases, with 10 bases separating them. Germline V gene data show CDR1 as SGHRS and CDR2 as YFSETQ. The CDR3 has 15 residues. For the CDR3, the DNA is TGCGCCAGCAGCTTGGGAGGGTATGGCAAAAACATTCAGTACTTC. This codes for CASSLGGYGKNIQYF.

The CDR3 sequence: CASSFRSTETGGLRSFF. In nucleotides, the CDR3 is TGTGCCAGCAGCTTCCGGTCTACTGAGACAGGGGGCCTGAGGTCGTTCTTC. The rearrangement joins TRBV7-9 to TRBJ2-1; 10 nucleotides match TRBD1. The ends lost 3 bases at V and 15 bases at J; junction bases unmatched: 20. In germline, CDR1 is SEHNR, CDR2 FQNEAQ (reference sequence). The CDR3 totals 17 residues.

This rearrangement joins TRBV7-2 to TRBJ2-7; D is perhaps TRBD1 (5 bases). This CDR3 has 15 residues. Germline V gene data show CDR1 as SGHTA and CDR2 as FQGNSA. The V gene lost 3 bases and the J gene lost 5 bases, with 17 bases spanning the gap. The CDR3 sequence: CASSFKQGKGHEQYF. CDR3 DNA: TGTGCCAGCAGCTTTAAGCAGGGCAAGGGGCACGAGCAGTACTTC.

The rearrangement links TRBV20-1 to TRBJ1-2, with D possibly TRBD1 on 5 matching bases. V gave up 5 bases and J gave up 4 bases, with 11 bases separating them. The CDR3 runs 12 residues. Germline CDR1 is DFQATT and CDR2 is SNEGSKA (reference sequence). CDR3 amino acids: CSAFPGPYGYTF. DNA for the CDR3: TGCAGTGCTTTTCCGGGACCCTATGGCTACACCTTC.

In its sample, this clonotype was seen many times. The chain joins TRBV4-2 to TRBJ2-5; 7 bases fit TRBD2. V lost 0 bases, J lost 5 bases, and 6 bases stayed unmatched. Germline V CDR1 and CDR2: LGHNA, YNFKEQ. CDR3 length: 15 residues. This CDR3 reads CASSQDPGGGETQYF. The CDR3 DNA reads TGTGCCAGCAGCCAAGATCCGGGGGGAGGTGAGACCCAGTACTTC.

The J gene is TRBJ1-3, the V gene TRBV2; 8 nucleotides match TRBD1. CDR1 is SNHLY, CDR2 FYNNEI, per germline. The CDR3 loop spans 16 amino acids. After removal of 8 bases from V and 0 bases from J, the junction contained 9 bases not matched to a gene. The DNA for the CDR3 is TGTGCCAGCGACCGACAGGGGCCCTACTCTGGAAACACCATATATTTT. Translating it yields CASDRQGPYSGNTIYF.

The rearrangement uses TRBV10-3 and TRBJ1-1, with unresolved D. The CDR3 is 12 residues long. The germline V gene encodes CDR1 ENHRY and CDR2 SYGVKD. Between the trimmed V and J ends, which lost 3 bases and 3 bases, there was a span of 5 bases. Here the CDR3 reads CAISERDTEAFF. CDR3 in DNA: TGTGCCATCAGTGAACGGGACACTGAAGCTTTCTTT.

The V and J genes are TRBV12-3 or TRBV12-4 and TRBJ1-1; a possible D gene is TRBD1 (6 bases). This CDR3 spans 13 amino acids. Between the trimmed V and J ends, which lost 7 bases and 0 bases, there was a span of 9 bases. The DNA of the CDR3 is TGTGCCAGCATTCGGACAGTGAACACTGAAGCTTTCTTT. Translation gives CASIRTVNTEAFF.

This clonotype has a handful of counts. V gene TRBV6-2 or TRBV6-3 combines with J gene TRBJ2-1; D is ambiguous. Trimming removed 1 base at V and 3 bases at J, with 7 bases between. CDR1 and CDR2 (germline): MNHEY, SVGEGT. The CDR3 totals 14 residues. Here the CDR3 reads CASSYLRYYNEQFF. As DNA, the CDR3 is TGTGCCAGCAGTTACTTGAGGTACTACAATGAGCAGTTCTTC.

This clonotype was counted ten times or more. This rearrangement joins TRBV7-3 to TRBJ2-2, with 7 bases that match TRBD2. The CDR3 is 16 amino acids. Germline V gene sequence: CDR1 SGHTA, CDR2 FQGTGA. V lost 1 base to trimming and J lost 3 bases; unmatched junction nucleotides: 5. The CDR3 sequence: CASSLIGREHTGELFF. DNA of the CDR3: TGTGCCAGCAGCTTAATTGGGCGGGAGCACACCGGGGAGCTGTTTTTT.

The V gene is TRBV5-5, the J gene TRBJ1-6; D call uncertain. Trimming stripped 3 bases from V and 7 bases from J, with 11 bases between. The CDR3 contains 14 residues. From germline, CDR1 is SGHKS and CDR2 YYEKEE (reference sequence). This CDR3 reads CASSSTGLNSPLHF. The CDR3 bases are TGTGCCAGCAGCTCCACGGGGTTAAATTCACCCCTCCACTTT.

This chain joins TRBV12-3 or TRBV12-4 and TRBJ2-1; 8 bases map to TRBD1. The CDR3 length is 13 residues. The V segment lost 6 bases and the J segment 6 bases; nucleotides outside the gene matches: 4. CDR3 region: CASSNTGGNEQFF. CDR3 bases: TGTGCCAGCAGCAATACAGGGGGCAATGAGCAGTTCTTC.

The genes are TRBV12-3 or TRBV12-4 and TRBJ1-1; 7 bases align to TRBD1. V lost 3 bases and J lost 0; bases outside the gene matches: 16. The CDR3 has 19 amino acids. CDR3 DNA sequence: TGTGCCAGCAGTTTTTTCCGGCGACGGGACAGATACATGAACACTGAAGCTTTCTTT. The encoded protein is CASSFFRRRDRYMNTEAFF.

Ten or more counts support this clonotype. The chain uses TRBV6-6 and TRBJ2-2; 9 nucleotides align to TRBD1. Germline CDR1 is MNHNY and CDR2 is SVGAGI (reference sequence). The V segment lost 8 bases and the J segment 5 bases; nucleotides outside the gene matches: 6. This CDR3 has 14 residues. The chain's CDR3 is CASCRQGVTGELFF. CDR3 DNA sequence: TGTGCCAGCTGCAGACAGGGGGTGACCGGGGAGCTGTTTTTT.

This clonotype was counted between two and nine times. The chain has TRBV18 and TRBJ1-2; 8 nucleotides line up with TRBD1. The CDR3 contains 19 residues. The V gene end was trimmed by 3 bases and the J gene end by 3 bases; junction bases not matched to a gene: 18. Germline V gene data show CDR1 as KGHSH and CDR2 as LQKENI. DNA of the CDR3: TGTGCCAGCTCACCCCTGGGTCCGAACAGGGGGAGCTTGGACTATGGCTACACCTTC. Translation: CASSPLGPNRGSLDYGYTF.

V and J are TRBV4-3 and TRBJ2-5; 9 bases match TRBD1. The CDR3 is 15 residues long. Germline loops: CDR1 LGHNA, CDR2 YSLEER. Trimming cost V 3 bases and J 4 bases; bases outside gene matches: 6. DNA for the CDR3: TGCGCCAGCAGCCAGGGACAGGGTGCCCGAGAGACCCAGTACTTC. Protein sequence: CASSQGQGARETQYF.